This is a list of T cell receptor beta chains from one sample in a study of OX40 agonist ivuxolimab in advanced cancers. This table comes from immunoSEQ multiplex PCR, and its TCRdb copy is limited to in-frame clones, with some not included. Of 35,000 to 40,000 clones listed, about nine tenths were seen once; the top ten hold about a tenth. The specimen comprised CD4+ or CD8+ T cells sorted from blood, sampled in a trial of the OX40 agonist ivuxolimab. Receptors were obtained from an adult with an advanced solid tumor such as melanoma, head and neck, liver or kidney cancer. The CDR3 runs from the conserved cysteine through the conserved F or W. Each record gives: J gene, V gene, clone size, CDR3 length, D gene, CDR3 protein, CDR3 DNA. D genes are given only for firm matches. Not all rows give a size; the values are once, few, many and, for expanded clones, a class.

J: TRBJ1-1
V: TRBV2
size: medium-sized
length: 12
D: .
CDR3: CASNRGDTEAFF
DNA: TGTGCCAGCAACCGGGGGGACACTGAAGCTTTCTTT

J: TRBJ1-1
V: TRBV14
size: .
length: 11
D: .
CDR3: CASSQGLEAFF
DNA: TGTGCCAGCAGCCAAGGGCTTGAAGCTTTCTTT

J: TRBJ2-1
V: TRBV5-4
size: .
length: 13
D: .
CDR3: CASSSVEGNEQFF
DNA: TGTGCCAGCAGCTCCGTGGAGGGCAATGAGCAGTTCTTC

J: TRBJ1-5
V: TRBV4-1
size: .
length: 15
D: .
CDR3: CASSQEGVSNQPQHF
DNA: TGCGCCAGCAGCCAAGAGGGGGTTAGCAATCAGCCCCAGCATTTT

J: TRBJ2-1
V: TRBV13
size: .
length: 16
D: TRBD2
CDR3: CASSEGSGNSYNEQFF
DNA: TGTGCCAGCAGCGAAGGGAGCGGGAACTCCTACAATGAGCAGTTCTTC

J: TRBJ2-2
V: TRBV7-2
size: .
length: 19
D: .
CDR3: CASSLEAHKWRGFTGELFF
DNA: TGTGCCAGCAGCTTAGAAGCTCATAAGTGGAGGGGGTTCACCGGGGAGCTGTTTTTT

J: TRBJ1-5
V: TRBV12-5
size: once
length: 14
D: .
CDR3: CASGLVGSNQPQHF
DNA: TGTGCTAGTGGCCTTGTAGGCAGCAATCAGCCCCAGCATTTT

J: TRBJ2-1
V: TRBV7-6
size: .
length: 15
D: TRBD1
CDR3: CASSPRGYTNNEQFF
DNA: TGTGCCAGCAGCCCCAGGGGGTATACCAACAATGAGCAGTTCTTC

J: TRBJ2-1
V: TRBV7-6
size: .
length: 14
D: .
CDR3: CASTETRALGEQFF
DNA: TGTGCCAGCACCGAGACCCGCGCCCTGGGTGAGCAGTTCTTC

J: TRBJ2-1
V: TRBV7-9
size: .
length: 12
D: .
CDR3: CASSLLAVEQFF
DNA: TGTGCCAGCAGCTTACTAGCAGTTGAGCAGTTCTTC

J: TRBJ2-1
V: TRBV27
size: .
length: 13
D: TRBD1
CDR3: CASSRDRGNEQFF
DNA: TGTGCCAGCAGTCGGGACAGGGGGAATGAGCAGTTCTTC

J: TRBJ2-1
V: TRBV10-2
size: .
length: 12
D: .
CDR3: CAISDFYNEQFF
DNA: TGCGCCATCTCCGACTTTTACAATGAGCAGTTCTTC

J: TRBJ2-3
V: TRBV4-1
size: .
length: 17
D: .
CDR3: CASSQLSEGESTDTQYF
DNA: TGCGCCAGCAGCCAACTATCGGAGGGGGAAAGCACAGATACGCAGTATTTT

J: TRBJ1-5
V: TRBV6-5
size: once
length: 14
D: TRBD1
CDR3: CASMEQGVGQPQHF
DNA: TGTGCCAGCATGGAGCAGGGGGTTGGTCAGCCCCAGCATTTT

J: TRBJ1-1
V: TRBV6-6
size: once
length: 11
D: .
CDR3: CASGGGTEAFF
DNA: TGTGCCAGTGGAGGTGGGACTGAAGCTTTCTTT

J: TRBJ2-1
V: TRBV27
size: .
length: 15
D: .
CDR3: CASSLELSSYNEQFF
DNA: TGTGCCAGCAGTTTAGAGTTAAGCTCCTACAATGAGCAGTTCTTC

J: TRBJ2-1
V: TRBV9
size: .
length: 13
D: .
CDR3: CASSVGSYNEQFF
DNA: TGTGCCAGCAGCGTAGGGAGCTACAATGAGCAGTTCTTC

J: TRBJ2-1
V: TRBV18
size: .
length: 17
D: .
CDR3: CASSAASTGLIYNEQFF
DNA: TGTGCCAGCTCAGCAGCTTCTACGGGACTGATCTACAATGAGCAGTTCTTC

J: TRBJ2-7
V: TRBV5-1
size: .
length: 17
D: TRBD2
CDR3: CASSSGTRDEEVYEQYF
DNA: TGCGCCAGCAGCTCCGGGACTAGGGACGAAGAGGTGTACGAGCAGTACTTC

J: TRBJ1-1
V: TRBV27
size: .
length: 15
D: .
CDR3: CASTSGFPSNTEAFF
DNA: TGTGCCAGCACGTCCGGGTTCCCTTCGAACACTGAAGCTTTCTTT